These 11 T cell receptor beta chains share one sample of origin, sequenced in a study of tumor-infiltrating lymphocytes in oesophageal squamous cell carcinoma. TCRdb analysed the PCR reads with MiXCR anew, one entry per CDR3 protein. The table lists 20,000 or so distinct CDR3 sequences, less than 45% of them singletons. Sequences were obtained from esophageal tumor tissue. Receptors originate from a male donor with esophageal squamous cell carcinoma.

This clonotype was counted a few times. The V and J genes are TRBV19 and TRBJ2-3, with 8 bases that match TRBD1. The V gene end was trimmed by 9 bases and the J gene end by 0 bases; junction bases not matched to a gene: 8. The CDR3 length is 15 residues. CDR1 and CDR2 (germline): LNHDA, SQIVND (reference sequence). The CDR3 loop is CASLDRARSTDTQYF. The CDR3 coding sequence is TGTGCCAGCCTGGACAGGGCCCGAAGCACAGATACGCAGTATTTT.

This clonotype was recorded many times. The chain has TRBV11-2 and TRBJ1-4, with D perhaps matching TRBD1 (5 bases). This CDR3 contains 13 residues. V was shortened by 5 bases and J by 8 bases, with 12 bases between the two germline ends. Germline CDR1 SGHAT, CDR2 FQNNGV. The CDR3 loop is CASSPGRREKLFF. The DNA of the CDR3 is TGTGCCAGCAGCCCGGGACGGCGAGAAAAACTGTTTTTT.

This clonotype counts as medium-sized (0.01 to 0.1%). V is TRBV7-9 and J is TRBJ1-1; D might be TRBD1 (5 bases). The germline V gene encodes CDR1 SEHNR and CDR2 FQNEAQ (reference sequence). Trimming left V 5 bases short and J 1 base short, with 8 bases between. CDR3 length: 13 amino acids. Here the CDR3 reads CASSKGENTEAFF. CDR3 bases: TGTGCCAGCAGCAAAGGGGAGAACACTGAAGCTTTCTTT.

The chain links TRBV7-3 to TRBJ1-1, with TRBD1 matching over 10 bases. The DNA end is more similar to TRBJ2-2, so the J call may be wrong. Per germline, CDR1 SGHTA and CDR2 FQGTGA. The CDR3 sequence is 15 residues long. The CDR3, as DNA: TGTGCCAGCAGCTTAGGGACAGGGGCGGACGGGGAGCTGTTTTTT. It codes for CASSLGTGADGELFF.

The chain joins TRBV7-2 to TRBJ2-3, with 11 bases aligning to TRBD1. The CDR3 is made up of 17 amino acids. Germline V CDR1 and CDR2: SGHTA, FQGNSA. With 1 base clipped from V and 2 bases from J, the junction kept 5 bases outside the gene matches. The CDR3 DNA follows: TGTGCCAGCAGCTTAGTTGGGACAGGGGGTTTCACAGATACGCAGTATTTT. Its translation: CASSLVGTGGFTDTQYF.

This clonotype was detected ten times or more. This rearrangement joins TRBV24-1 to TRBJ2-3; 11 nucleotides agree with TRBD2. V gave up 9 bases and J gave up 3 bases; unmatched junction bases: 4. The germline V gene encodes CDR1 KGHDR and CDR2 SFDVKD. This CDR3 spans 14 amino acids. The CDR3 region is CATRGLAETDTQYF. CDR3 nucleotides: TGTGCCACCCGGGGACTAGCGGAGACAGATACGCAGTATTTT.

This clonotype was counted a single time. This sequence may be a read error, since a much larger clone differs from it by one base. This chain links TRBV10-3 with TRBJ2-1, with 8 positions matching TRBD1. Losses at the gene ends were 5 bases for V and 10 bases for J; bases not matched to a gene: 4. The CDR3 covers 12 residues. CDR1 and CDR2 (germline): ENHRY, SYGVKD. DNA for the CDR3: TGTGCCATCAGTCAGGGGGCTGGAGAGCAGTTCTTC. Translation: CAISQGAGEQFF.

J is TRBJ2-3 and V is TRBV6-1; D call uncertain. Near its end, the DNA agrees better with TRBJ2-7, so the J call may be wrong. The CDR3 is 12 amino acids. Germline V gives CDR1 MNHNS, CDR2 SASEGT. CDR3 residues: CASRGVRNEQYF. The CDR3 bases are TGTGCCAGCCGCGGAGTTCGTAACGAGCAGTACTTC.

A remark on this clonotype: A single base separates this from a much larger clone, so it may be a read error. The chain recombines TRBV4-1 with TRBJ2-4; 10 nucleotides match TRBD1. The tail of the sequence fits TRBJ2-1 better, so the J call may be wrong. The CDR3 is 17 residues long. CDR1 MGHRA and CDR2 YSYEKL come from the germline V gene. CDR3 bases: TGCGCCAGCAGCCAAGTAGCTACGGGACAGGGGCCCACGACCCAGTTCTTC. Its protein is CASSQVATGQGPTTQFF.

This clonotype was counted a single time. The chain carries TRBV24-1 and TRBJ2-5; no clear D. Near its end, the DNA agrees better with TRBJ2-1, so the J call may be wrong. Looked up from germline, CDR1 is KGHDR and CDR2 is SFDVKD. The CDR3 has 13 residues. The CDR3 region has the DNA TGTGCCACCAGTGATTTGGCCTACGGTACGCAGTTCTTC. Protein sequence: CATSDLAYGTQFF.

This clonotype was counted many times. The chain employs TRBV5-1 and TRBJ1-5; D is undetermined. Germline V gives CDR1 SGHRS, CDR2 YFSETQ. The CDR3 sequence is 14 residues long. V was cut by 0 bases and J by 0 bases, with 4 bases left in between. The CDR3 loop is CASSLGGSNQPQHF. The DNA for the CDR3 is TGCGCCAGCAGCTTGGGCGGTAGCAATCAGCCCCAGCATTTT. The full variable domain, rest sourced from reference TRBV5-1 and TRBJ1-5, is KAGVTQTPRYLIKTRGQQVTLSCSPISGHRSVSWYQQTPGQGLQFLFEYFSETQRNKGNFPGRFSGRQFSNSRSEMNVSTLELGDSALYLCASSLGGSNQPQHFGDGTRLSIL.